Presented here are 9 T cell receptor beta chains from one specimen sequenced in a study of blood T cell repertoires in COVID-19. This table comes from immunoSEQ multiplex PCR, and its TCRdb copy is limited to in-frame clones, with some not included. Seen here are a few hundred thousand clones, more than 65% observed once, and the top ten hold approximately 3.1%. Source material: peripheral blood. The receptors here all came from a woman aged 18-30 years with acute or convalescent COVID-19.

As DNA, the CDR3 is TGTGCCAGCAGTCGAGGGTTTTCGGAGACCCAGTACTTC. Its protein is CASSRGFSETQYF. J is TRBJ2-5 and V is TRBV27; a possible D gene is TRBD2 (5 bases). Germline V gene sequence: CDR1 MNHEY, CDR2 SMNVEV (reference sequence). Trimming took 5 bases from V and 5 from J, leaving 12 bases between them. CDR3 length: 13 residues.

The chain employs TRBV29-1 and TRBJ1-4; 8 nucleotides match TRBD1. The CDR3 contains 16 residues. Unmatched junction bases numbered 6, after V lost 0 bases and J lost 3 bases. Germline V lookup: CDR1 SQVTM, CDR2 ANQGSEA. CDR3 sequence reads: CSVEDTGGLANEKLFF. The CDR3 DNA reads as TGCAGCGTTGAAGATACAGGGGGTTTAGCTAATGAAAAACTGTTTTTT.

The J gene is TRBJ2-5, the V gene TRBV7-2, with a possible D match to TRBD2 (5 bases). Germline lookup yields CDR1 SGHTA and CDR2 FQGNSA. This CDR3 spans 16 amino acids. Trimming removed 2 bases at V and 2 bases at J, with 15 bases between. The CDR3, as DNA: TGTGCCAGCAGCTTAAGGAGTGGCGGAGGTCAAGAGACCCAGTACTTC. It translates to CASSLRSGGGQETQYF.

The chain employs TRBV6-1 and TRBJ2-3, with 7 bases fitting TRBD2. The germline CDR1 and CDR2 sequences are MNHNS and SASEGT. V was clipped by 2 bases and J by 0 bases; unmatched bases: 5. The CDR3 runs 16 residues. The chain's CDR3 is CASSESGGRSTDTQYF. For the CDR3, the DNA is TGTGCCAGCAGTGAATCCGGCGGGAGAAGCACAGATACGCAGTATTTT.

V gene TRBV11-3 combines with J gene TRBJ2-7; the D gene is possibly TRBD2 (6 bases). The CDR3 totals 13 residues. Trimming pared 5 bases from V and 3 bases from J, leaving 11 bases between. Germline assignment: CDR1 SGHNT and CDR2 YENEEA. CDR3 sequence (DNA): TGTGCCAGCAGCCCGGGGACTGGCTACGAGCAGTACTTC. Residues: CASSPGTGYEQYF.

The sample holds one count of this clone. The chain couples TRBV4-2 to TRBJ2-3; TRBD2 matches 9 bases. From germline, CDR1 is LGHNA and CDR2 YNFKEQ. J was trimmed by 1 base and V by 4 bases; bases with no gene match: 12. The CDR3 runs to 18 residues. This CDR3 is CASSPKISGSGGTDTQYF. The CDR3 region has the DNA TGTGCCAGCAGCCCTAAGATTAGCGGGAGCGGGGGCACAGATACGCAGTATTTT.

CDR3 DNA: TGTGCCAGCAGCCTTAGTCGGCAGGGCCATCAGCCCCAGCATTTT. It translates to CASSLSRQGHQPQHF. V gene TRBV7-8 combines with J gene TRBJ1-5; TRBD1 is a possible D gene (5 bases). Germline V gene data show CDR1 as SGHVS and CDR2 as FQNEAQ. Trimming shortened V by 5 bases and J by 5 bases, and 16 bases separated the two germline ends. The CDR3 is 15 residues long.

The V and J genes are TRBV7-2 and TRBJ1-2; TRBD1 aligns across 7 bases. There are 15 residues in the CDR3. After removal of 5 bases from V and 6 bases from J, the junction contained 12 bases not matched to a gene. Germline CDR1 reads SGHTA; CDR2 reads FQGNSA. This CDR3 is CASSPRDSGTHGYTF. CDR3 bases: TGTGCCAGCAGCCCCCGGGACAGCGGAACCCATGGCTACACCTTC.

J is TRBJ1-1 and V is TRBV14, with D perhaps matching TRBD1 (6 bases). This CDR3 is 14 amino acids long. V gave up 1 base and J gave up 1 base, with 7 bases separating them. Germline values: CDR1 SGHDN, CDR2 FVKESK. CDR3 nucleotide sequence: TGTGCCAGCAGCCAAGGGACAGAGAACACTGAAGCTTTCTTT. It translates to CASSQGTENTEAFF.